The rows below give T cell receptor beta chains drawn from one sample of a study of PD-L1 blockade in urothelial cancer. Profiled with immunoSEQ multiplex PCR; TCRdb holds only in-frame clones, not every one. The table lists around 79,000 clones, about 85% of them singletons. The sample was PBMCs, taken around atezolizumab (anti-PD-L1) treatment. Receptor source: a man aged 35 to 55 with urothelial cancer. Each CDR3 is given with its conserved first and last residue. The D gene is left open where the match is weak. The listing skips clone size in some rows; elsewhere it reads once, few, many or a size class.

V gene,clone size,D gene,J gene,CDR3 length,CDR3 DNA,CDR3 protein
TRBV18,-,-,TRBJ2-1,13,TGTGCCAGCTCACCACCGGGCAACAATGAGCAGTTCTTC,CASSPPGNNEQFF
TRBV28,-,-,TRBJ1-4,19,TGTGCCAGCAGTTCCTCAGGGAACAAGGGGCCTTCAACTAATGAAAAACTGTTTTTT,CASSSSGNKGPSTNEKLFF
TRBV28,-,TRBD1,TRBJ1-2,13,TGTGCCAGCGGGACAGGGAAACACTATGGCTACACCTTC,CASGTGKHYGYTF
TRBV7-9,-,-,TRBJ2-7,15,TGTGCCAGCAGCTTAGTTGTAGGACAGACCTACGAGCAGTACTTC,CASSLVVGQTYEQYF
TRBV10-2,-,-,TRBJ1-1,17,TGCGCCAGCAGTGATTCCCGCGGGGTGGCGATGAACACTGAAGCTTTCTTT,CASSDSRGVAMNTEAFF
TRBV27,-,TRBD1,TRBJ2-7,15,TGTGCCAGCAGCATAACCGGGACAGGGTCCTACGAGCAGTACTTC,CASSITGTGSYEQYF
TRBV27,-,TRBD2,TRBJ2-1,13,TGTGCCAGCAGTGCCACCCGTAGCGGGACGCAGTTCTTC,CASSATRSGTQFF
TRBV15,-,TRBD2,TRBJ2-3,16,TGTGCCACCAGCAGAGATAAGCTAGCGGGATCAAATACGCAGTATTTT,CATSRDKLAGSNTQYF
TRBV6-5,-,-,TRBJ1-3,15,TGTGCCAGCAGTTACGGGAGCGGGGAGGGGAACACCATATATTTT,CASSYGSGEGNTIYF
TRBV19,-,-,TRBJ1-5,15,TGTGCCAGTAGTATGACGGGGGGGGGCGGTCAGCCCCAGCATTTT,CASSMTGGGGQPQHF
TRBV7-2,-,-,TRBJ2-4,15,TGTGCCAGCAGCTTAAATAGTGGTACAGGAAACATTCAGTACTTC,CASSLNSGTGNIQYF
TRBV7-3,-,TRBD2,TRBJ2-3,16,TGTGCCAGCAGCCCTATAGCGGGACCCCCCCCAGATACGCAGTATTTT,CASSPIAGPPPDTQYF
TRBV6-5,-,TRBD1,TRBJ2-3,14,TGTGCCACCTCGAGGACAGGGGGAGCAGATACGCAGTATTTT,CATSRTGGADTQYF
TRBV4-3,many,-,TRBJ2-7,14,TGCGCCAGCAGCCAAATTCAGACTTCCTACGAGCAGTACTTC,CASSQIQTSYEQYF
TRBV5-4,-,-,TRBJ2-7,13,TGTGCCAGCAGCTTTACTCACCTCTCCGAGCAGTACTTC,CASSFTHLSEQYF
TRBV9,once,-,TRBJ2-1,15,TGTGCCAGCAGCGTCTCAAACACCCCCGACAGGGAGCAGTTCTTC,CASSVSNTPDREQFF
TRBV5-1,-,TRBD2,TRBJ2-1,15,TGCGCCAGCAGCTCGGGACTAGCGGGAGCCAATGAGCAGTTCTTC,CASSSGLAGANEQFF
TRBV6-5,-,-,TRBJ2-1,11,TGTGCCAGCAGTTCTATCGATGAGCAGTTCTTC,CASSSIDEQFF
TRBV29-1,once,-,TRBJ1-1,13,TGCAGCGTCCATCAGGGAATGAACACTGAAGCTTTCTTT,CSVHQGMNTEAFF
TRBV11-2,-,TRBD2,TRBJ2-7,16,TGTGCCAGCAGCCCGTGGACTAGCGGGACCCTTTACGAGCAGTACTTC,CASSPWTSGTLYEQYF
TRBV7-7,-,TRBD2,TRBJ2-5,15,TGTGCTAGCAGCTTAGAGGTGGGACTACAAGAGACCCAGTACTTC,CASSLEVGLQETQYF
TRBV15,-,TRBD1,TRBJ2-7,16,TGTGCCACCAGCAGAGGCCCCGACAGGGCTTCATACGAGCAGTACTTC,CATSRGPDRASYEQYF
TRBV14,-,TRBD2,TRBJ2-1,15,TGTGCCAGCAGTGGGACTAGCGGGTCCTACAATGAGCAGTTCTTC,CASSGTSGSYNEQFF
TRBV10-3,-,TRBD2,TRBJ2-1,16,TGTGCCATCAGTGAGTCTAGCGGGGTGGCCGGGGGTGAGCAGTTCTTC,CAISESSGVAGGEQFF
TRBV7-6,-,-,TRBJ2-2,16,TGTGCCAGCAGCCCAAGAGGGGGGGCTAACACCGGGGAGCTGTTTTTT,CASSPRGGANTGELFF
TRBV28,-,TRBD2,TRBJ2-1,14,TGTGCCAGCAGTTGGAGGGAGGGTTACAATGAGCAGTTCTTC,CASSWREGYNEQFF
TRBV18,-,-,TRBJ2-5,13,TGTGCCAGCTCACCACAACAGGGCGAGTCCCAGTACTTC,CASSPQQGESQYF
TRBV5-6,-,-,TRBJ2-7,17,TGTGCCAGCAGCTCAGACCGGGACACATTGATCTCCTACGAGCAGTACTTC,CASSSDRDTLISYEQYF
TRBV9,-,TRBD1,TRBJ1-2,15,TGTGCCAGCAGCACCGGGACAGGGTGGGGTTGGGGCTACACCTTC,CASSTGTGWGWGYTF
TRBV7-3,-,TRBD1,TRBJ2-3,13,TGTGCCAGCAGCTACTACAGGGGAGATACGCAGTATTTT,CASSYYRGDTQYF
TRBV4-1,-,-,TRBJ2-3,14,TGCGCCAGCAGCCAAGTTGCGCCCCCCCATACGCAGTATTTT,CASSQVAPPHTQYF
TRBV27,-,-,TRBJ2-2,13,TGTGCCAGCAGTTGGACGGCGGGAGGGGAGCTGTTTTTT,CASSWTAGGELFF
TRBV5-6,-,-,TRBJ2-2,15,TGTGCCAGCAGCTTCGAGCCTTCTAACACCGGGGAGCTGTTTTTT,CASSFEPSNTGELFF
TRBV14,-,-,TRBJ2-3,10,TGTGCCAGCAGCCGGCGGGAAAAGTATTTT,CASSRREKYF
TRBV29-1,-,-,TRBJ1-1,13,TGCAGCGCGTGGGCGGGGTTGAACACTGAAGCTTTCTTT,CSAWAGLNTEAFF
TRBV7-9,-,-,TRBJ1-5,12,TGTGCCAGCACCCCTGGTGAGAAGCCCCAGCATTTT,CASTPGEKPQHF
TRBV19,-,TRBD1,TRBJ1-5,13,TGTGCCAGTAGTGACAGGGGGGAGCAGCCCCAGCATTTT,CASSDRGEQPQHF